The rows below give T cell receptor beta chains drawn from one sample of a study of shared clonotypes between healthy human individuals. Produced via immunoSEQ multiplex PCR; TCRdb's table is partial and in-frame only. This sample yields 2 million or so clones, of which approximately 95% are seen a single time; 1.1% belongs to the top ten. Sequencing input: naive CD8+ T cells sorted from blood. All receptors come from a young man in good health. Both conserved end residues are part of each CDR3. The D gene is left open where the match is weak. Only some rows state a clone size, as once, few, many or a class for expanded clones.

clone size: NA; V gene: TRBV30; D gene: TRBD2; J gene: TRBJ2-1; CDR3 protein: CAWSVGSGSWVEQFF; CDR3 DNA: TGTGCCTGGAGTGTAGGTAGCGGGAGCTGGGTTGAGCAGTTCTTC
clone size: NA; V gene: TRBV6-1; D gene: NA; J gene: TRBJ2-5; CDR3 protein: CASSEGMEIEETQYF; CDR3 DNA: TGTGCCAGCAGTGAAGGAATGGAGATAGAAGAGACCCAGTACTTC
clone size: NA; V gene: TRBV27; D gene: NA; J gene: TRBJ1-5; CDR3 protein: CASSLSMSGSLQPQHF; CDR3 DNA: TGTGCCAGCAGTTTATCGATGTCGGGCAGTTTGCAGCCCCAGCATTTT
clone size: once; V gene: TRBV7-9; D gene: NA; J gene: TRBJ1-4; CDR3 protein: CASSLASQSNEKLFF; CDR3 DNA: TGTGCCAGCAGCTTAGCATCCCAGTCGAACGAAAAACTGTTTTTT
clone size: NA; V gene: TRBV2; D gene: NA; J gene: TRBJ1-2; CDR3 protein: CASRTGHDYGYTF; CDR3 DNA: TGTGCCAGCAGGACCGGACATGACTATGGCTACACCTTC
clone size: NA; V gene: TRBV6-5; D gene: TRBD2; J gene: TRBJ2-7; CDR3 protein: CASSVPGLADYEQYF; CDR3 DNA: TGTGCCAGCAGCGTCCCGGGACTAGCGGACTACGAGCAGTACTTC
clone size: NA; V gene: TRBV21-1; D gene: NA; J gene: TRBJ1-6; CDR3 protein: CASSNSWPRGSYNSPLHF; CDR3 DNA: TGTGCCAGCAGCAATTCCTGGCCCAGAGGGTCCTATAATTCACCCCTCCACTTT
clone size: NA; V gene: TRBV4-3; D gene: TRBD2; J gene: TRBJ2-7; CDR3 protein: CASSPTSGSFYEQYF; CDR3 DNA: TGCGCCAGCAGCCCGACTAGCGGGAGTTTCTACGAGCAGTACTTC
clone size: NA; V gene: TRBV27; D gene: TRBD1; J gene: TRBJ2-5; CDR3 protein: CASRGQEQTQYF; CDR3 DNA: TGTGCCAGCAGGGGACAGGAACAGACCCAGTACTTC
clone size: NA; V gene: TRBV7-2; D gene: NA; J gene: TRBJ2-7; CDR3 protein: CASSPTPGYEQYF; CDR3 DNA: TGTGCCAGCAGCCCAACACCTGGCTACGAGCAGTACTTC
clone size: NA; V gene: TRBV5-6; D gene: NA; J gene: TRBJ1-2; CDR3 protein: CASSSNLVGAYGYTF; CDR3 DNA: TGTGCCAGCAGCTCCAATCTGGTGGGGGCCTATGGCTACACCTTC
clone size: NA; V gene: TRBV28; D gene: NA; J gene: TRBJ2-7; CDR3 protein: CASSFVGGPSEQYF; CDR3 DNA: TGTGCCAGCAGTTTCGTGGGGGGGCCCTCCGAGCAGTACTTC
clone size: NA; V gene: TRBV14; D gene: NA; J gene: TRBJ2-7; CDR3 protein: CASSQGLSYEQYF; CDR3 DNA: TGTGCCAGCAGCCAAGGACTATCATACGAGCAGTACTTC